The rows below give T cell receptor beta chains drawn from one sample of a study of T cells in tumors after PD-1 blockade. The data were produced by immunoSEQ multiplex PCR, yet TCRdb's version contains in-frame clones alone and is incomplete. Of around 13,000 clones in the sample, 63% are singletons; the top ten hold more than 25%. Sequencing was performed on tumor tissue, taken before anti-PD-1 treatment. All receptors derive from a human donor with cutaneous squamous cell carcinoma. CDR3s include the opening cysteine and the closing phenylalanine or tryptophan. A D gene is named only where the DNA matches it firmly. Size is stated for part of the rows, as once, few or many counts, or as a class when the clone is expanded.

v_gene,abundance,d_gene,j_gene,CDR3nt,CDR3aa
TRBV24-1,-,TRBD1,TRBJ2-1,TGTGCCACCAGTGATTCCGGTCCGTTGCGGACAGGGTGGGATGAGCAGTTCTTC,CATSDSGPLRTGWDEQFF
TRBV2,few,-,TRBJ2-2,TGTGCCAGCAGGGCCCCTCCTCTGGAGCTGTTTTTT,CASRAPPLELFF
TRBV4-1,medium-sized,-,TRBJ1-2,TGCGCCAGCAGCCAAGTTGAGGGATCTTACCAAGCCACTAGTGGCTACACCTTC,CASSQVEGSYQATSGYTF
TRBV28,-,-,TRBJ2-6,TGTGCCAGCAGTTCCCTCTCTGGGGCCAACGTCCTGACTTTC,CASSSLSGANVLTF
TRBV29-1,-,-,TRBJ2-1,TGCAGCGTTGATGAGGGGACGAAGGCCTACAATGAGCAGTTCTTC,CSVDEGTKAYNEQFF
TRBV4-3,-,-,TRBJ1-5,TGCGCCAGCAGCCAAGTATCTAGCAATCAGCCCCAGCATTTT,CASSQVSSNQPQHF
TRBV19,-,TRBD2,TRBJ2-1,TGTGCCAGTAGTGGACTAGCGGCCTACAATGAGCAGTTCTTC,CASSGLAAYNEQFF
TRBV29-1,once,TRBD2,TRBJ2-1,TGCAGCCACGGGGGCGGGAGGGGAGGAGATGAGCAGTTCTTC,CSHGGGRGGDEQFF
TRBV9,-,TRBD1,TRBJ1-2,TGTGCCAGCAGCGTAAGAGGGGGCGTAGAGGGCTACACCTTC,CASSVRGGVEGYTF
TRBV5-1,-,-,TRBJ2-2,TGCGCCAGCAGCCCAACAGGGCTGAACACCGGGGAGCTGTTTTTT,CASSPTGLNTGELFF
TRBV19,-,-,TRBJ2-5,TGTGCCAGTAGTTTCGCCGGGAATCGCGAGACCCAGTACTTC,CASSFAGNRETQYF
TRBV18,-,-,TRBJ1-1,TGTGCCAGCTCACTTCCCACAGTTAAGGCTGAAGCTTTCTTT,CASSLPTVKAEAFF
TRBV2,-,-,TRBJ2-7,TGTGCCAGCAGCGCCACGGTGACCTACGAGCAGTACTTC,CASSATVTYEQYF
TRBV9,-,-,TRBJ2-7,TGTGCCAGCAGCGTGGCACAGGGACCTTCCTACGAGCAGTACTTC,CASSVAQGPSYEQYF
TRBV9,-,-,TRBJ1-3,TGTGCCAGCAGCCGCCTGACAGGATCCGTCTCTGGAAACACCATATATTTT,CASSRLTGSVSGNTIYF
TRBV27,few,TRBD1,TRBJ1-1,TGTGCCAGCCGATCTGGTGGACAGGGCTTTCAATTT,CASRSGGQGFQF
TRBV2,few,TRBD2,TRBJ2-2,TGTGCCAGCAGTGTTGATGGGAGGGACACCGGGGAGCTGTTTTTT,CASSVDGRDTGELFF
TRBV7-2,-,-,TRBJ2-5,TGTGCCAGCAGCCCCGGGACTTTCGCGATCGGTGGGGAGACCCAGTACTTC,CASSPGTFAIGGETQYF
TRBV11-2,-,TRBD2,TRBJ2-1,TGTGCCAGCAGCTTAACTCTTGGCGGGGGGCTCTACAATGAGCAGTTCTTC,CASSLTLGGGLYNEQFF
TRBV6-5,-,-,TRBJ1-1,TGTGCCAGCAGTACCCCACCTACGGGGGAAGCTTTCTTT,CASSTPPTGEAFF
TRBV7-9,-,-,TRBJ2-3,TGTGCCAGCAGCCCCACTCGGGGGACTAGCACAGATACGCAGTATTTT,CASSPTRGTSTDTQYF
TRBV25-1,-,-,TRBJ1-2,TGTGCCAGCAGTGAATATGGGGAGGGAGATGGCTACACCTTC,CASSEYGEGDGYTF
TRBV6-5,-,-,TRBJ2-3,TGTGCCAGCAGATTACAGGGCTCCGCAGATACGCAGTATTTT,CASRLQGSADTQYF
TRBV6-6,-,-,TRBJ1-6,TGTGCCAGCAGTTACTCCGATGCTTTGAATTCACCCCTCCACTTT,CASSYSDALNSPLHF
TRBV3-1/TRBV3-2,-,-,TRBJ1-5,TGTGCCAGTTCCGGGGGAGGTAGCAATCAGCCCCAGCATTTT,CASSGGGSNQPQHF
TRBV6-5,few,-,TRBJ2-3,TGTGCCAGCAGCCCGCTGGGGACAGATACGCAGTATTTT,CASSPLGTDTQYF
TRBV4-1,-,TRBD1,TRBJ2-7,TGCGCCAGCAGCCAAGACGGAGGGGACAGGTCTCCCGAGCAGTACTTC,CASSQDGGDRSPEQYF
TRBV5-4,-,TRBD1,TRBJ1-6,TGTGCCAGCACCGACTGGGACAGGGATAATTCACCCCTCCACTTT,CASTDWDRDNSPLHF
TRBV30,-,TRBD2,TRBJ2-5,TGTGCCTGGACCCCGACTAGCGCGCAAGAGACCCAGTACTTC,CAWTPTSAQETQYF
TRBV7-9,-,-,TRBJ1-5,TGTGCCAGCAGCCCCGGGGGGGGCCAGCCCCAGCATTTT,CASSPGGGQPQHF
TRBV4-2,-,TRBD1,TRBJ2-3,TGTGCCAGCAGCCAAGATGGTCAGGGGGCTACCACAGATACGCAGTATTTT,CASSQDGQGATTDTQYF
TRBV12-3/TRBV12-4,-,TRBD1,TRBJ1-1,TGTGCCAGCGGGGACAGCTGGAACACTGAAGCTTTCTTT,CASGDSWNTEAFF
TRBV7-3,-,-,TRBJ2-3,TGTGCCAGCAGCTTAACTAGCGGCACAGATACGCAGTATTTT,CASSLTSGTDTQYF
TRBV9,medium-sized,-,TRBJ2-3,TGTGCCAGCAGTACCTCCGGAGCAGGACTGGGTAATACGCAGTATTTT,CASSTSGAGLGNTQYF
TRBV19,-,TRBD2,TRBJ2-1,TGTGCCAGTAGCTTAACAGGACTAGCGGGGGGGGCTGATGAGCAGTTCTTC,CASSLTGLAGGADEQFF
TRBV19,once,TRBD2,TRBJ2-3,TGTGCCAGTAGTATTGGTGGGCGGGGGGGCACAGATACGCAGTATTTT,CASSIGGRGGTDTQYF
TRBV5-1,-,-,TRBJ2-7,TGCGCCAGCAGCTTGGTCAGCGACGAGCAGTACTTC,CASSLVSDEQYF
TRBV5-4,-,-,TRBJ2-1,TGTGCCAGCAGCGCTGGGCGACGGGACAATGAGCAGTTCTTC,CASSAGRRDNEQFF
TRBV27,-,-,TRBJ2-1,TGTGCCAGCAGTTTATCGACCGGATACTACAATGAGCAGTTCTTC,CASSLSTGYYNEQFF
TRBV12-5,-,-,TRBJ1-5,TGTGCTAGTGGTTGGGGGGACAGCAATCAGCCCCAGCATTTT,CASGWGDSNQPQHF
TRBV6-2/TRBV6-3,-,TRBD2,TRBJ2-4,TGTGCCAGCAGTTCCATCTCTCCCGGGGGGACTCTTCCGTACTTC,CASSSISPGGTLPYF
TRBV5-4,few,-,TRBJ2-7,TGTGCCAGCAGCAAGGGGGACACCACCTACGAGCAGTACTTC,CASSKGDTTYEQYF
TRBV5-1,once,-,TRBJ1-2,TGCGCCAGCAGCTTGGGAGGGGGACACGAAAACTATGGCTACACCTTC,CASSLGGGHENYGYTF
TRBV1,few,-,TRBJ2-1,TGCACCAGCAGCTCACTCCGGACTAGCGTAAACTACAATGAGCAGTTCTTC,CTSSSLRTSVNYNEQFF
TRBV4-2,-,-,TRBJ1-4,TGTGCCAGCAGCGTCCCCGGGACTAGTATAGAAAAACTGTTTTTT,CASSVPGTSIEKLFF
TRBV7-3,-,-,TRBJ2-3,TGTGCCAGCAGCCCGCCGGGTCTCGGTACAGATACGCAGTATTTT,CASSPPGLGTDTQYF
TRBV13,-,-,TRBJ2-1,TGTGCCAGCAGTCACCTGAGCGCGGGGTATGAGCAGTTCTTC,CASSHLSAGYEQFF
TRBV3-1/TRBV3-2,-,TRBD1,TRBJ1-1,TGTGCCAGCAGCCTCCGGACAGGGGCCACTGAAGCTTTCTTT,CASSLRTGATEAFF
TRBV19,-,TRBD1,TRBJ2-1,TGTGCCAGTAGGGGAACAGGGGAAAATGAGCAGTTCTTC,CASRGTGENEQFF
TRBV19,-,TRBD1,TRBJ2-1,TGTGCCAGTAGTCCTTCCGGGACAGAGAATTACAATGAGCAGTTCTTC,CASSPSGTENYNEQFF
TRBV6-5,-,TRBD1,TRBJ2-2,TGTGCCAGCAGTTCCGGACAGGGGATAGGTGCCGGGGAGCTGTTTTTT,CASSSGQGIGAGELFF
TRBV6-2/TRBV6-3,-,-,TRBJ1-1,TGTGCCAGCAGCGGGGAGTACACTGAAGCTTTCTTT,CASSGEYTEAFF
TRBV27,-,-,TRBJ2-3,TGTGCCAGCAGGCTGAGGGGAGACTCTAGCACAGATACGCAGTATTTT,CASRLRGDSSTDTQYF
TRBV19,-,-,TRBJ2-1,TGTGCCAGTAGTATCGGTGGAGAGCAGTTCTTC,CASSIGGEQFF